Listed below are T cell receptor beta chains from one sample, sequenced in a study of cytomegalovirus exposure and HLA in healthy donors. The repertoire was sequenced with immunoSEQ multiplex PCR; TCRdb's copy has only in-frame clones and lacks some. The repertoire holds 85,000 to 95,000 clones, with 60% to 85% as singletons. Input material: PBMCs. These receptor sequences come from a man aged 25-45 years in good health and CMV-seropositive. CDR3s include the opening cysteine and the closing phenylalanine or tryptophan. Fields, in order: V gene, D gene, J gene, CDR3 protein. The D gene is left open where the match is weak.

TRBV29-1	.	TRBJ2-5	CSIGTWHETQYF
TRBV19	.	TRBJ2-6	CASSGGYGANVLTF
TRBV18	.	TRBJ1-2	CASSPLTDPYGYTF
TRBV29-1	TRBD1	TRBJ1-2	CSARPGTGLSGYTF
TRBV6-6	.	TRBJ1-4	CASTPWGGLDEKLFF
TRBV28	TRBD1	TRBJ1-4	CASSPQGGRGRKLFF
TRBV27	.	TRBJ1-4	CASSLQGGHEKLFF
TRBV11-2	.	TRBJ2-7	CASSLASEQYF
TRBV7-2	TRBD2	TRBJ2-7	CASSLGLAETRPRYEQYF
TRBV7-8	.	TRBJ1-5	CASSATRRDQPQHF
TRBV7-8	TRBD2	TRBJ2-2	CASSTRTSAGELFF
TRBV4-2	TRBD1	TRBJ1-5	CASSQDGTGSTYSNQPQHF
TRBV6-5	TRBD1	TRBJ2-1	CASGGTGGRNEQFF
TRBV19	.	TRBJ2-7	CASSRGTESYEQYF
TRBV5-1	TRBD1	TRBJ2-2	CASSEDRGNTGELFF
TRBV7-3	.	TRBJ1-5	CASSLDGGAGQPQHF
TRBV5-1	.	TRBJ1-1	CASSPPGGGKGMNTEAFF
TRBV9	.	TRBJ1-4	CASSVGGYNNNEKLFF
TRBV6-4	.	TRBJ2-1	CATGDSRANEQFF
TRBV29-1	TRBD2	TRBJ2-1	CSVSQLAGNEQFF
TRBV7-9	.	TRBJ2-7	CASSSSGIYEQYF
TRBV18	TRBD1	TRBJ2-2	CASSAYQGATGELFF
TRBV30	.	TRBJ2-7	CAWSVGGFLYEQYF
TRBV5-1	TRBD2	TRBJ2-3	CASSYTTSGGTQYF
TRBV7-2	TRBD2	TRBJ2-7	CASSLAPLGAGTLEQYF
TRBV28	TRBD1	TRBJ2-4	CASDTGGRVKNIQYF
TRBV9	.	TRBJ2-3	CASSVGGRDTDTQYF
TRBV29-1	.	TRBJ2-7	CSVGQLESYEQYF
TRBV18	TRBD1	TRBJ1-5	CASSKGAQPQHF
TRBV5-1	.	TRBJ2-6	CASSFVTSWGDSGANVLTF
TRBV11-2	TRBD1	TRBJ2-7	CASSPGQGRYEQYF
TRBV6-5	TRBD1	TRBJ1-2	CASSTGQGRYGYTF
TRBV4-1	.	TRBJ2-2	CASSQGGVGGELFF
TRBV6-6	TRBD1	TRBJ1-1	CASSHRGRETEAFF
TRBV6-6	.	TRBJ2-2	CASSFASLRLGELFF
TRBV7-6	.	TRBJ1-1	CASSLGEQAFF
TRBV28	TRBD2	TRBJ2-5	CASSSYLAGQETQYF